Listed below are T cell receptor beta chains from one sample, sequenced in a study of T cell responses to AZD1222 COVID-19 vaccine. TCRdb's copy holds only in-frame clones and misses some; the assay was immunoSEQ multiplex PCR. The data contain some 150,000 clones, about 87% of them singletons. Sequenced here: peripheral blood, sampled on day 0 of AZD1222 vaccination. Receptor source: an adult in good health. Each CDR3 is given with its conserved first and last residue.

v_call cdr3_aa
TRBV19 CASSIDRQDHYGYTF
TRBV4-3 CASSQDRSGHITYGYTF
TRBV5-1 CASSSLPSGSTEQYF
TRBV2 CASGTSGRNEQFF
TRBV28 CASTPDRSKDRSQHF
TRBV5-1 CASTKTGGNTEAFF
TRBV7-9 CASSTRTSGSYEQYF
TRBV14 CASSQVLAGADYEQYF
TRBV30 CACSGLAGGRTDTQYF
TRBV6-2/TRBV6-3 CASSSEPAKNIQYF
TRBV6-6 CASSYNRQGSEQYF
TRBV28 CASSLGGINEKLFF
TRBV7-2 CASSPDRGENQPQHF
TRBV28 CASRRGYNYGYTF
TRBV28 CASSLQGIIYEQYF
TRBV18 CASSPRAASTDTQYF
TRBV4-2 CASSERGNALMRGLFF
TRBV2 CASSERPGQSNTEAFF
TRBV6-5 CASSLARFYGYTF
TRBV28 CASSSGINYGYTF
TRBV7-2 CASSPPGRANEKLFF
TRBV5-6 CASSLPGSPEAFF
TRBV30 CAWRRGVMNTEAFF
TRBV19 CACEGSYNSPLHF
TRBV7-2 CASSSTRGTGLFVDTQYF
TRBV2 CASRAGLAGIYEQYF
TRBV12-3/TRBV12-4 CASSLAGNDGYTF
TRBV9 CASSLMGASPAYEQYF
TRBV5-1 CASSLVRLGDTEAFF
TRBV5-1 CASSLMWGETQYF
TRBV14 CASSLAGGETQYF
TRBV7-3 CASSLNWQGDGYTF
TRBV30 CAWTFGQGNTEAFF
TRBV11-2 CASSQTHSYNEQFF
TRBV7-3 CASSWQTGSMETQYF
TRBV29-1 CSVVGGAFYEQYF
TRBV18 CASSPNRGLETQYF
TRBV19 CASSIITGSYGYTF
TRBV6-5 CASRRSQGLGQYF
TRBV19 CASSIGGGNTIYF
TRBV5-1 CASSMTGGSYEQYF
TRBV10-3 CAISESGQGAGHTF
TRBV6-2/TRBV6-3 CASSKGRDYGYTF
TRBV29-1 CSGKYGSGAGELFF
TRBV3-1/TRBV3-2 CASSRRLSLGSNEQFF
TRBV7-9 CASSLGTFMNTEAFF
TRBV6-5 CASSRTGGYYNEQFF
TRBV11-2 CASSLGTGGSYNEQFF
TRBV7-2 CASSAIDYSNQPQHF
TRBV18 CASSPQGGEQFF
TRBV30 CAWSHRQEINNSPLHF
TRBV2 CASWYPSNQPQHF
TRBV7-9 CASSLFDGSSNTGELFF
TRBV24-1 CATSDFSGQPGELFF
TRBV5-1 CASKAGPSTDTQYF
TRBV25-1 CASSNDRGDGYTF